This TCR beta chain came from a study of T-cell memory formation after mild COVID-19. Whole-study results and caveats: Clones contracting day 15 to 85 were balanced CD4/CD8; later expanders leaned CD4+. For second-wave clones that peaked at day 37, SARS-CoV-2 specificity went unverified.

The germline CDR1 and CDR2 sequences are MNHNY and SVGAGI (reference sequence). The CDR3 totals 12 residues. Trimming removed 4 bases from V and 7 bases from J, with 9 bases in between. For this clonotype: Its antigen is undetermined.

Researchers used 5'RACE with constant-segment primers to make TCR alpha and TCR beta cDNA libraries that carry sample barcodes and UMIs. Each CDR3 protein is one row after TCRdb ran MiXCR on the 5' RACE reads. The sample has 150,000 to 200,000 distinct CDR3 sequences, more than 15% seen once; the top ten hold just over 2%. This sequence originates from an adult woman who had mild COVID-19 (a few samples of this study predate the infection). Cell type and time point are not known. The material sequenced was PBMCs or a T cell subset sorted from them (not recorded which). The chain joins TRBV6-6 to TRBJ2-3; no clear D. CDR3 amino acids: CASSSNTNTQYF. The CDR3 DNA is TGTGCCAGCAGTTCAAACACGAATACGCAGTATTTT.